This T cell receptor (beta chain) was found in a study of T cells in Graves' hyperthyroidism and ophthalmopathy. RNA transcripts yielded amplified TCR beta CDR3 regions. HTBI primers were employed in a first-round RT-PCR of the TCR CDR3. TCRdb ran MiXCR on the multiplex PCR reads and lists one entry per CDR3 protein. The sample holds approximately 400,000 distinct CDR3 sequences, around 13% seen once. This clonotype was observed at least ten times. Its antigen is not known. CDR3 length equals 16 residues. V was pared by 2 bases and J by 3 bases, with 17 bases between. CDR1 is SGHAT and CDR2 is FQNNGV in the germline V gene. General study findings and limits: The model foresaw ophthalmopathy a median roughly 6.5 months prior to onset. A model of 13 V-J pairs discriminated ophthalmopathy from stable hyperthyroidism. Expanded thyroid clonotypes (above 0.001) were mostly also found in blood.

The chain is built from TRBV11-2 and TRBJ2-7; the D is unclear. Source material: blood. The receptor comes from a woman in her sixties with Graves' hyperthyroidism. The CDR3: CASSLRRLRDRYEQYF. DNA for the CDR3: TGTGCCAGCAGCTTACGCCGCCTCAGAGACCGCTACGAGCAGTACTTC. Supplemented by reference TRBV11-2 and TRBJ2-7, the full variable domain reads EAGVAQSPRYKIIEKRQSVAFWCNPISGHATLYWYQQILGQGPKLLIQFQNNGVVDDSQLPKDRFSAERLKGVDSTLKIQPAKLEDSAVYLCASSLRRLRDRYEQYFGPGTRLTVT.